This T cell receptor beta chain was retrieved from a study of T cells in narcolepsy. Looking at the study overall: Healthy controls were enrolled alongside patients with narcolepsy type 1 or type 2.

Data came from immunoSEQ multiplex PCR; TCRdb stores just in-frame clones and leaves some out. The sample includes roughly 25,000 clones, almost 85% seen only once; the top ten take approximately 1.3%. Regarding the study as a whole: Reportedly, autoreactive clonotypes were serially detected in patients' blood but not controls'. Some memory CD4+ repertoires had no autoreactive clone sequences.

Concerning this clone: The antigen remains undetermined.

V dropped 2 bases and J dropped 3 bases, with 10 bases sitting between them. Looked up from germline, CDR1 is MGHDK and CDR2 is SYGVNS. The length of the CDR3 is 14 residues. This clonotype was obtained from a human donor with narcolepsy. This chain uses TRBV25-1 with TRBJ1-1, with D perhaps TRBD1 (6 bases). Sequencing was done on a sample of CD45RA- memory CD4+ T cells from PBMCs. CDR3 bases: TGTGCCAGCAGTGAACGGGGGGCTTACACTGAAGCTTTCTTT. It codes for CASSERGAYTEAFF. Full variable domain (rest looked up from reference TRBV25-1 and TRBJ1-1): EADIYQTPRYLVIGTGKKITLECSQTMGHDKMYWYQQDPGMELHLIHYSYGVNSTEKGDLSSESTVSRIRTEHFPLTLESARPSHTSQYLCASSERGAYTEAFFGQGTRLTVV.